The following is a T cell receptor beta chain sequence with its context. What it recognizes is unknown. This specimen belongs to a study of OX40 agonist ivuxolimab in advanced cancers. Findings and limits, study-wide: Some of the nonresponding patients also showed low levels of normalized T-cell clonal expansion. Dose levels from 0.1 to 3.0 mg/kg saw CD4+ and CD8+ blood T cells expand clonally by week 6.

The CDR3 is 16 amino acids. V dropped 8 bases and J dropped 6; count of bases not matched to a gene: 13. The germline gives CDR1 MNHNY, CDR2 SVGAGI (reference sequence). Assay used: immunoSEQ multiplex PCR; TCRdb lists only in-frame clones, some missing. Of 55,000 to 70,000 clones listed, more than 70% are singletons. The genes are TRBV6-6 and TRBJ1-5; 10 nucleotides line up with TRBD1. The source was CD4+ or CD8+ T cells sorted from blood, collected in a trial of the OX40 agonist ivuxolimab. The origin of this receptor is an adult with an advanced solid tumor such as melanoma, head and neck, liver or kidney cancer. CDR3 in amino acids: CASGQAGQGTVQPQHF. CDR3 sequence (DNA): TGTGCCAGCGGACAGGCGGGACAGGGGACGGTTCAGCCCCAGCATTTT.